These 32 T cell receptor beta chains originate from one sample sequenced in a study of shared clonotypes between healthy human individuals. Clones were read by immunoSEQ multiplex PCR, and TCRdb kept only the in-frame ones, dropping some. The data show fewer than 1 million clones, around 96% seen once. It was CD45RO-negative cells, positively selected for CCR7, that made up naive CD8 cells, with terminally differentiated effector memory CD45RA+ cells excluded. The sample taken for sequencing was naive CD8+ T cells sorted from blood. These receptor sequences come from a young man in good health.

The chain employs TRBV4-3 and TRBJ2-7; the D gene is possibly TRBD1 (6 bases). V gave up 1 base and J gave up 0 bases, with 7 bases separating them. This CDR3 has 14 residues. The germline V gene encodes CDR1 LGHNA and CDR2 YSLEER. The CDR3 loop reads CASSQGTVSYEQYF. DNA for the CDR3: TGCGCCAGCAGCCAAGGGACAGTCTCCTACGAGCAGTACTTC.

The chain joins TRBV2 to TRBJ1-2, with 7 nucleotides matching TRBD1. V lost 3 bases, J lost 4 bases, and 5 bases stayed unmatched. Germline V gene sequence: CDR1 SNHLY, CDR2 FYNNEI. The CDR3 contains 14 residues. The CDR3 sequence is CASSEDRTTYGYTF. For the CDR3, the DNA is TGTGCCAGCAGTGAGGACAGGACCACCTATGGCTACACCTTC.

The chain has TRBV29-1 and TRBJ2-7; D remains unclear. Germline V gives CDR1 SQVTM, CDR2 ANQGSEA. V was clipped by 2 bases and J by 4 bases, with 18 bases between them. This CDR3 is 15 amino acids long. CDR3 in amino acids: CSVEILTGRGYEQYF. The CDR3 bases are TGCAGCGTTGAAATTTTGACCGGTAGAGGTTACGAGCAGTACTTC.

The rearrangement uses TRBV6-5 and TRBJ2-1, with D hard to call. Deletions cut 11 bases from V and 10 bases from J, with 15 bases between. Germline CDR1 is MNHEY and CDR2 is SVGAGI. This CDR3 contains 11 residues. The CDR3 DNA follows: TGTGCCGGCGAACTTACCCACGAGCAGTTCTTC. This codes for CAGELTHEQFF.

The J gene is TRBJ2-3, the V gene TRBV11-2, with 8 bases identical to TRBD1. The CDR3 sequence is 15 residues long. The germline V gene encodes CDR1 SGHAT and CDR2 FQNNGV. V was pared by 3 bases and J by 1 base, with 3 bases of the junction left unmatched. The CDR3, as DNA: TGTGCCAGCAGCTTTAGGGGACAGGGCACAGATACGCAGTATTTT. This encodes CASSFRGQGTDTQYF.

The rearrangement joins TRBV28 to TRBJ1-4; D possibly corresponds to TRBD1 (5 bases). CDR1 and CDR2 from the germline V gene are MDHEN and SYDVKM. The CDR3 is 15 residues long. V was clipped by 10 bases and J by 0 bases, with 15 bases between them. The CDR3 region has the DNA TGTGCCACCCAGTACAGGAGTGCAACTAATGAAAAACTGTTTTTT. Its protein product is CATQYRSATNEKLFF.

This chain links TRBV7-9 with TRBJ2-7, with a possible D match to TRBD2 (6 bases). V was trimmed by 5 bases and J by 2 bases, leaving 19 bases between them. CDR3 size: 16 residues. Germline V CDR1 and CDR2: SEHNR, FQNEAQ (reference sequence). The CDR3 loop is CASSPLSGGGPYEQYF. CDR3 nucleotide sequence: TGTGCCAGCAGCCCTCTAAGTGGGGGAGGTCCCTACGAGCAGTACTTC.

J is TRBJ2-7 and V is TRBV4-1, with D possibly matching TRBD1 (6 bases). This CDR3 region has 14 residues. Trimming pared 1 base from V and 3 bases from J, leaving 10 bases between. Germline assignment: CDR1 MGHRA and CDR2 YSYEKL. The DNA of the CDR3 is TGCGCCAGCAGCCAAGTAGTAGGGGGCTACGAGCAGTACTTC. As protein: CASSQVVGGYEQYF.

The V gene is TRBV7-6, the J gene TRBJ2-6; D is unresolved. The ends were cut back, 7 bases at V and 4 bases at J, with 11 bases in the middle. The CDR3 totals 14 residues. Germline CDR1 SGHVS, CDR2 FNYEAQ. The CDR3 reads CASTERSGANVLTF. CDR3 sequence (DNA): TGTGCCAGCACCGAACGGAGCGGGGCCAACGTCCTGACTTTC.

V is TRBV5-6 and J is TRBJ2-1; D unclear. The CDR3 is 12 residues long. Trimming removed 3 bases from V and 7 bases from J, with 8 bases in between. Germline CDR1 is SGHDT and CDR2 is YYEEEE. The CDR3 nucleotides read TGTGCCAGCAGCTCTCTTTTGAATGAGCAGTTCTTC. Translation: CASSSLLNEQFF.

This sequence joins TRBV6-5 and TRBJ1-5; 7 bases agree with TRBD1. After removal of 4 bases from V and 4 bases from J, the junction contained 7 bases not matched to a gene. Germline V CDR1 and CDR2: MNHEY, SVGAGI. This CDR3 contains 15 residues. The CDR3 DNA is TGTGCCAGCAGTTTACAAGGGGGCCTGAATCAGCCCCAGCATTTT. Protein product: CASSLQGGLNQPQHF.

The chain couples TRBV9 to TRBJ2-1, with TRBD2 matching over 7 bases. V was pared by 7 bases and J by 3 bases, with 7 bases of the junction left unmatched. CDR1 is SGDLS, CDR2 YYNGEE, per germline. The CDR3 is made up of 14 amino acids. The CDR3 DNA follows: TGTGCCAGCGGCCGGGACTATAACTACAATGAGCAGTTCTTC. Translation: CASGRDYNYNEQFF. The full variable domain, completed using reference TRBV9 and TRBJ2-1, is DSGVTQTPKHLITATGQRVTLRCSPRSGDLSVYWYQQSLDQGLQFLIQYYNGEERAKGNILERFSAQQFPDLHSELNLSSLELGDSALYFCASGRDYNYNEQFFGPGTRLTVL.

The chain recombines TRBV14 with TRBJ1-1; no definite D call. The CDR3 has 16 amino acids. V gave up 0 bases and J gave up 6 bases, with 17 bases separating them. Looked up from germline, CDR1 is SGHDN and CDR2 is FVKESK. Written as DNA, the CDR3 is TGTGCCAGCAGCCAAGATTCTTATAGCGTTGGTCCTGAAGCTTTCTTT. Translation gives CASSQDSYSVGPEAFF.

This rearrangement joins TRBV5-6 to TRBJ2-7; 8 bases map to TRBD2. CDR3 length: 16 amino acids. V dropped 3 bases and J dropped 7; count of bases not matched to a gene: 15. Germline V lookup: CDR1 SGHDT, CDR2 YYEEEE. Written as DNA, the CDR3 is TGTGCCAGCAGCTGGGGGGCCAGCGGGAGTTTGGGTGAGCAGTACTTC. Protein sequence: CASSWGASGSLGEQYF.

The rearrangement joins TRBV6-6 to TRBJ1-3; no clear D. The germline V gene has CDR1 MNHNY and CDR2 SVGAGI (reference sequence). This CDR3 is 15 amino acids long. Between the trimmed V and J ends, which lost 5 bases and 4 bases, there was a span of 15 bases. The CDR3 reads CASSHAEGGGNTIYF. CDR3 sequence (DNA): TGTGCCAGCAGTCACGCCGAGGGAGGCGGAAACACCATATATTTT.

This chain uses TRBV6-1 with TRBJ1-1; 8 bases align to TRBD1. Trimming cost V 6 bases and J 4 bases; bases outside gene matches: 4. Germline CDR1 and CDR2: MNHNS and SASEGT. This CDR3 is 13 amino acids long. The CDR3 bases are TGTGCCAGCAGCCCAACAGGGGGCACTGAAGCTTTCTTT. Residues: CASSPTGGTEAFF.

This chain connects TRBV27 to TRBJ2-7, with 8 bases aligning to TRBD2. This CDR3 is built from 14 residues. V lost 7 bases, J lost 6 bases, and 11 bases stayed unmatched. The germline V gene has CDR1 MNHEY and CDR2 SMNVEV (reference sequence). The CDR3 DNA is TGTGCCAGCACCAGCGGGAGTGCGTCGTCCGAGCAGTACTTC. Translation: CASTSGSASSEQYF.

The gene calls are TRBV7-6 and TRBJ2-5; maybe TRBD1 (5 bases). The germline V gene has CDR1 SGHVS and CDR2 FNYEAQ. The CDR3 spans 13 residues. V was shortened by 2 bases and J by 4 bases, with 8 bases between the two germline ends. This CDR3 reads CASSLIGAETQYF. The CDR3 DNA reads as TGTGCCAGCAGCTTAATAGGGGCAGAGACCCAGTACTTC.

The chain employs TRBV25-1 and TRBJ2-7, with 8 positions matching TRBD1. V lost 1 base to trimming and J lost 4 bases; unmatched junction nucleotides: 9. From germline, CDR1 is MGHDK and CDR2 SYGVNS. This CDR3 has 16 amino acids. Written as DNA, the CDR3 is TGTGCCAGCAGTGAATTTGAGGGGGACAGGTGGTACGAGCAGTACTTC. The encoded protein is CASSEFEGDRWYEQYF.

This clone was seen once. The CDR3 here is CASSLGQYEQYF. CDR3 coding DNA: TGTGCCAGCAGCTTAGGACAATACGAGCAGTACTTC. V gene TRBV11-2 combines with J gene TRBJ2-7; D is undetermined. This CDR3 region has 12 residues. The V end was cut by 1 base, the J end by 4 bases, with 5 bases between. Per germline, CDR1 SGHAT and CDR2 FQNNGV.

The chain combines TRBV9 with TRBJ2-5; 10 nucleotides match TRBD2. CDR3 length: 17 amino acids. V lost 3 bases, J lost 1 base, and 9 bases stayed unmatched. CDR1 is SGDLS and CDR2 is YYNGEE in the germline V gene. CDR3 DNA sequence: TGTGCCAGCAGCGCCGGGGGACTAGCGCGTATCCAAGAGACCCAGTACTTC. This sequence encodes CASSAGGLARIQETQYF.

The gene calls are TRBV6-5 and TRBJ2-2; 8 nucleotides line up with TRBD1. The CDR3 runs to 16 residues. Trimming cost V 4 bases and J 4 bases; bases outside gene matches: 8. Germline CDR1 and CDR2: MNHEY and SVGAGI. CDR3 region: CASSSPQTGATGELFF. The CDR3 bases are TGTGCCAGCAGTTCACCCCAGACAGGGGCCACCGGGGAGCTGTTTTTT.

The chain recombines TRBV10-3 with TRBJ2-1; D is unresolved. CDR1 is ENHRY, CDR2 SYGVKD, per germline. Trimming left V 4 bases short and J 5 bases short, with 6 bases between. The CDR3 spans 12 residues. The CDR3 sequence is CAISGPHNEQFF. In DNA, the CDR3 is TGTGCCATCAGTGGGCCGCACAATGAGCAGTTCTTC.

The chain couples TRBV6-1 to TRBJ2-1, with TRBD2 as a possible D gene (6 bases). Germline V lookup: CDR1 MNHNS, CDR2 SASEGT. With 3 bases removed from V and 4 bases from J, the gap between germline ends came to 13 bases. This CDR3 contains 15 residues. CDR3 DNA: TGTGCCAGCAGTGAGGGGGTAGCGGCGTACAATGAGCAGTTCTTC. It translates to CASSEGVAAYNEQFF.

The genes are TRBV4-3 and TRBJ1-3; D is uncertain. This CDR3 has 16 residues. Per the germline V gene, CDR1 is LGHNA and CDR2 is YSLEER. The V gene lost 0 bases and the J gene lost 0 bases, with 9 bases spanning the gap. CDR3 region: CASSQDSALSGNTIYF. In DNA form, the CDR3 reads TGCGCCAGCAGCCAAGATTCGGCCCTCTCTGGAAACACCATATATTTT.

This sequence joins TRBV29-1 and TRBJ2-5, with D unclear. CDR1 is SQVTM and CDR2 is ANQGSEA in the germline V gene. The CDR3 is made up of 14 amino acids. The V end was cut by 1 base, the J end by 3 bases, with 12 bases between. For the CDR3, the DNA is TGCAGCGTTGAAGTGGTCGGGTCAGAAGAGACCCAGTACTTC. Translation gives CSVEVVGSEETQYF. The variable domain in full, with the rest retrieved from reference TRBV29-1 and TRBJ2-5, is SAVISQKPSRDICQRGTSLTIQCQVDSQVTMMFWYRQQPGQSLTLIATANQGSEATYESGFVIDKFPISRPNLTFSTLTVSNMSPEDSSIYLCSVEVVGSEETQYFGPGTRLLVL.

CDR3 protein: CASSLAQGGYEQYF. The CDR3 bases are TGTGCCAGCAGCTTGGCTCAGGGAGGCTACGAGCAGTACTTC. V usage is TRBV5-5 and J usage is TRBJ2-7; tentative D call: TRBD2 (6 bases). This CDR3 is built from 14 residues. CDR1 SGHKS and CDR2 YYEKEE come from the germline V gene (reference sequence). Trimming took off 0 bases at V and 3 bases at J, with 10 bases between the two ends.

A note on this clone: Other DNA sequences of this sample code for an identical CDR3. The V and J genes are TRBV29-1 and TRBJ2-7; no reliable D call. Germline lookup yields CDR1 SQVTM and CDR2 ANQGSEA. V lost 2 bases, J lost 0 bases, and 11 bases lay in between. This CDR3 comprises 14 residues. CDR3 sequence reads: CSVELGSSSYEQYF. The CDR3 DNA sequence: TGCAGCGTTGAATTAGGGTCGAGCTCCTACGAGCAGTACTTC.

This chain uses TRBV29-1 with TRBJ2-2; 7 bases map to TRBD1. This CDR3 is 14 amino acids long. Unmatched junction bases numbered 7, after V lost 5 bases and J lost 4 bases. Germline assignment: CDR1 SQVTM and CDR2 ANQGSEA. The CDR3 is CSVTGQAVTGELFF. CDR3 DNA: TGCAGCGTTACTGGACAGGCGGTCACCGGGGAGCTGTTTTTT.

This chain connects TRBV6-6 to TRBJ2-7; 9 nucleotides line up with TRBD2. Germline V lookup: CDR1 MNHNY, CDR2 SVGAGI (reference sequence). The CDR3 consists of 15 residues. The J segment lost 4 bases and the V segment lost 2 bases, leaving 6 bases of the junction unmatched. This chain's CDR3 is CASSYVLAGQYEQYF. The DNA of the CDR3 is TGTGCCAGCAGTTACGTTCTAGCGGGACAGTACGAGCAGTACTTC.

V usage is TRBV5-6 and J usage is TRBJ2-7; D tentatively reads TRBD1 or TRBD2 (5 bases each). The germline V gene has CDR1 SGHDT and CDR2 YYEEEE. The CDR3 loop spans 14 amino acids. With 3 bases removed from V and 0 bases from J, the gap between germline ends came to 10 bases. The DNA for the CDR3 is TGTGCCAGCAGCTCAGGGAGTACCTCCTACGAGCAGTACTTC. It is translated as CASSSGSTSYEQYF.

V and J are TRBV19 and TRBJ1-1, with D uncertain. Germline V gene data show CDR1 as LNHDA and CDR2 as SQIVND (reference sequence). Trimming removed 8 bases at V and 5 bases at J, with 15 bases between. The CDR3 consists of 13 residues. DNA of the CDR3: TGTGCCAGTCGTGCAGCCGGGGAGACTGAAGCTTTCTTT. Translation: CASRAAGETEAFF.